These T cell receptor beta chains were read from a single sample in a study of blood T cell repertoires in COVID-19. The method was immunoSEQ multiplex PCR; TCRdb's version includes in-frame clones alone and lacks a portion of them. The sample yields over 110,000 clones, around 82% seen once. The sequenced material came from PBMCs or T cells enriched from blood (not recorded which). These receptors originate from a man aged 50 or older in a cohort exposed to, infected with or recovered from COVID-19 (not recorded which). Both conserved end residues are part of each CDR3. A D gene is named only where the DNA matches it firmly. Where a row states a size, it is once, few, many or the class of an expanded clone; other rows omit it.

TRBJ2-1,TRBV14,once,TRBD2,CASSPLAGTSGTYNEQFF,TGTGCCAGCAGCCCCCTCGCGGGGACTAGCGGGACCTACAATGAGCAGTTCTTC
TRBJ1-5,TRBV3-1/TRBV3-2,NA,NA,CASGLGAYQPQHF,TGTGCCAGCGGTTTGGGGGCCTATCAGCCCCAGCATTTT
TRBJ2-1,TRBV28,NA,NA,CASSLSGGNEQFF,TGTGCCAGCAGCCTAAGCGGCGGGAATGAGCAGTTCTTC
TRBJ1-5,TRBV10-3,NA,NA,CAISELGQNQPQHF,TGTGCCATCAGTGAATTAGGACAAAACCAGCCCCAGCATTTT
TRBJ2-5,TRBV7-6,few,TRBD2,CASSSGGGAETQYF,TGTGCCAGCAGCTCTGGGGGGGGAGCAGAGACCCAGTACTTC
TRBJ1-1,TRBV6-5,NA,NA,CANSATGTEAFF,TGTGCCAACTCCGCGACAGGCACTGAAGCTTTCTTT
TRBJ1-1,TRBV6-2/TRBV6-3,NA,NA,CASSSHSSVNTEAFF,TGTGCCAGCAGTTCCCACTCCAGCGTGAACACTGAAGCTTTCTTT
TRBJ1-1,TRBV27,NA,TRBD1,CASSPGQGFTEAFF,TGTGCCAGCAGCCCGGGACAGGGGTTCACTGAAGCTTTCTTT
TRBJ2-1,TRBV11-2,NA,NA,CASRPDFLREQFF,TGTGCCAGCAGACCCGACTTTCTTAGAGAGCAGTTCTTC
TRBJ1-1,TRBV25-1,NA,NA,CASRENTEAFF,TGTGCCAGCAGAGAGAATACTGAAGCTTTCTTT
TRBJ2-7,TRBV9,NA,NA,CASSVVEGNPEQYF,TGTGCCAGCAGCGTAGTGGAGGGGAACCCTGAGCAGTACTTC
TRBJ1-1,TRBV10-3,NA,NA,CAIRVDRGDTEAFF,TGTGCCATCAGGGTGGATCGGGGTGACACTGAAGCTTTCTTT
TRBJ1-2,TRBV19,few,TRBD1,CASSIIGQGASGYTF,TGTGCCAGTAGTATAATTGGACAGGGGGCGTCTGGCTACACCTTC
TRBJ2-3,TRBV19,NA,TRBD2,CASSLPTSGSKWGTDTQYF,TGTGCCAGTAGCCTACCGACTAGCGGGAGTAAGTGGGGCACAGATACGCAGTATTTT
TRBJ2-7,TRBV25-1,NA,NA,CASSEWGTWNYEQYF,TGTGCCAGCAGTGAATGGGGGACATGGAACTACGAGCAGTACTTC